This section outlines one T cell receptor beta chain sequence together with its context. Its antigen remains unidentified. The method was immunoSEQ multiplex PCR; TCRdb's version includes in-frame clones alone and lacks a portion of them. The sample includes some 94,000 clones, more than 95% of them seen just once. The CDR3 spans 14 residues. Germline CDR1 SGHTA, CDR2 FQGTGA. V lost 5 bases, J lost 6 bases, and 14 bases lay in between. The sample comes from a study of OX40 agonist ivuxolimab in advanced cancers. Study observations and caveats: At 0.1 to 3.0 mg/kg and by week 6, CD4+ and CD8+ T cells in the blood had expanded clonally.

The chain links TRBV7-3 to TRBJ2-1, with D possibly matching TRBD1 (5 bases). Sequencing used CD4+ or CD8+ T cells sorted from blood, obtained in a trial of the OX40 agonist ivuxolimab. The sequence was obtained from an adult with an advanced solid tumor such as melanoma, head and neck, liver or kidney cancer. The CDR3 DNA reads TGTGCCAGCAGCCTCATCTCCGACAGCAATGAGCAGTTCTTC. It is translated as CASSLISDSNEQFF. The whole variable domain, filled in from reference TRBV7-3 and TRBJ2-1, reads GAGVSQTPSNKVTEKGKYVELRCDPISGHTALYWYRQSLGQGPEFLIYFQGTGAADDSGLPNDRFFAVRPEGSVSTLKIQRTERGDSAVYLCASSLISDSNEQFFGPGTRLTVL.